Detailed here is one TCR beta chain. Antigen unknown. Assay used: immunoSEQ multiplex PCR; TCRdb lists only in-frame clones, some missing. This repertoire shows around 20,000 clones, more than 70% found once; its top ten account for 9% to 15%. The J segment lost 7 bases and the V segment lost 5 bases, leaving 15 bases of the junction unmatched. CDR1 LNHDA and CDR2 SQIVND come from the germline V gene (reference sequence). This CDR3 region has 18 residues. This entry belongs to a study of CD4 T cells in relation to SARS-CoV-2 and coronaviruses. For the study at large: After nine to eleven days of antigen culture, PBMC TCR beta CDR3s were sequenced. Controls used an HIV-1 Nef peptide pool or no peptide. Findings of the study overall: No donor gave both pre-pandemic and post-infection samples.

The unexposed donors gave CD4+ T cells in 2011-2018, prior to COVID-19. Isolation of CD4+ T cells took place after about 10 days in culture. Unexposed-donor CD4+ T cells were probed with SARS-CoV-2 S/N and four cold-coronavirus spikes, cells permitting. This receptor was obtained from a human donor in good health. The chain links TRBV19 to TRBJ2-1, with 12 bases lining up with TRBD2. Sequencing input: CD4+ T cells from PBMCs, cultured in vitro. The CDR3 DNA follows: TGTGCCAGTAGTCCCAGGGATTCAGGACTAGCGGGAAGAAATGAGCAGTTCTTC. It translates to CASSPRDSGLAGRNEQFF.